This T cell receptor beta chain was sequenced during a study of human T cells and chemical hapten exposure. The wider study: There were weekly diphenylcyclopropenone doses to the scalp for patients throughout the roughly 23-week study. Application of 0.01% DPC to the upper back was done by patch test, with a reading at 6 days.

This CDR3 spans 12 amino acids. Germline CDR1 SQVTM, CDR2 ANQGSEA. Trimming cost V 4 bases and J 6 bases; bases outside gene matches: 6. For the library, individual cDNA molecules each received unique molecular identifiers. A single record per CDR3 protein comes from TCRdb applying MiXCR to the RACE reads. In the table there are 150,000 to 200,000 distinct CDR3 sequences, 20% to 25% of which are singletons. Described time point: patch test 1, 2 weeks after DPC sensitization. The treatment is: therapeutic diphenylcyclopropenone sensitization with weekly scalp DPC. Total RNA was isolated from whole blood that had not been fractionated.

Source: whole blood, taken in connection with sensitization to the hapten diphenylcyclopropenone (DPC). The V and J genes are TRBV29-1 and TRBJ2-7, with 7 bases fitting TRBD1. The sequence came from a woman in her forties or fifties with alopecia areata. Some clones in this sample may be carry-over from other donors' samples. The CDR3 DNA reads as TGCAGCGTTGGACCGACAGGGAGCGAGCAGTACTTC. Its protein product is CSVGPTGSEQYF.